The 32 T cell receptor beta chains below come from one sample, sequenced in a study of CXCR3-negative and CXCR3-positive naive CD8 T cells. Carrying UMI labels, the TRB cDNA libraries were prepared through 5' RACE. For each CDR3 protein, TCRdb gives one entry from its re-call of the 5' RACE reads, without DNA. Its table lists 80,000 to 95,000 distinct CDR3 sequences. The specimen sequenced was naive CXCR3- CD8+ T cells from blood. Subset meaning: CD45RO-CCR7+CD27+CD95- naive CD8+ T cells lacking CXCR3 (TNR3-). These receptors came from a human donor in good health. Some clones in this sample may be carry-over from other donors' samples.

This chain joins TRBV15 and TRBJ2-1; TCRdb's D gene call, TRBD1, goes unchecked for lack of DNA. Per germline, CDR1 LNHNV and CDR2 YYDKDF (reference sequence). The CDR3 runs to 14 residues. The CDR3 is CATSRDQGYNEQFF.

The rearrangement uses TRBV29-1 and TRBJ2-7. There are 13 residues in the CDR3. The V gene's germline CDR1 is SQVTM and CDR2 ANQGSEA. The chain's CDR3 is CSVEGWQSYEQYF.

The V gene is TRBV4-1, the J gene TRBJ2-7; TCRdb picks TRBD1, but there is no DNA to check that call. Germline CDR1 is MGHRA and CDR2 is YSYEKL. This CDR3 is built from 14 residues. This CDR3 is CASSQEAYAPEQYF.

The genes are TRBV28 and TRBJ2-7; TCRdb designates TRBD1, a call that cannot be tested without DNA. The germline gives CDR1 MDHEN, CDR2 SYDVKM. The CDR3 spans 15 residues. The CDR3 protein is CASSFDVREFYEQYF.

The chain carries TRBV12-5 and TRBJ1-1; checking the TCRdb D call of TRBD1 is not possible without DNA. Germline V gene sequence: CDR1 LGHNT, CDR2 FRNRAP. The CDR3 is 14 residues long. CDR3 residues: CASGLAPGKTEAFF.

The rearrangement joins TRBV5-1 to TRBJ2-1; TCRdb returns TRBD1, unconfirmable since there is no DNA. The CDR3 consists of 18 residues. Germline V gene sequence: CDR1 SGHRS, CDR2 YFSETQ. CDR3 region: CASSLEGARISAYNEQFF.

The chain uses TRBV7-9 and TRBJ2-1; TCRdb outputs TRBD2, but without DNA this stays unchecked. Per germline, CDR1 SEHNR and CDR2 FQNEAQ (reference sequence). This CDR3 is 18 amino acids long. The CDR3 loop is CASSLGVAGGGAYDEQFF.

This chain connects TRBV2 to TRBJ2-2. The CDR3 extends over 16 amino acids. In germline, CDR1 is SNHLY, CDR2 FYNNEI. CDR3 amino acids: CASSPRWSPNTGELFF.

The chain joins TRBV29-1 to TRBJ2-7; TCRdb returns TRBD1, unconfirmable since there is no DNA. Germline-derived CDR1 and CDR2 are SQVTM and ANQGSEA. This CDR3 is built from 15 residues. CDR3 loop: CSAEGVRTGSYEQYF.

The chain couples TRBV7-6 to TRBJ2-7. Germline CDR1 and CDR2: SGHVS and FNYEAQ. The CDR3 consists of 15 residues. CDR3 loop: CASSLALEASYEQYF.

J is TRBJ2-3 and V is TRBV28; lacking DNA, the TRBD1 call made by TCRdb goes unchecked. This CDR3 region has 15 residues. Germline CDR1 and CDR2: MDHEN and SYDVKM. CDR3 sequence: CASSPRDGDTDTQYF.

This rearrangement joins TRBV7-9 to TRBJ2-1; the TCRdb D gene call, TRBD1, has no DNA to confirm it. The CDR3 length is 17 residues. Germline assignment: CDR1 SEHNR and CDR2 FQNEAQ (reference sequence). Here the CDR3 reads CASSHGILTGIYNEQFF.

The CDR3 reads CSVLTGAQGAFF. J is TRBJ1-1 and V is TRBV29-1; TCRdb reports TRBD1, a call that lacks DNA to check it against. The V gene's germline CDR1 is SQVTM and CDR2 ANQGSEA. The CDR3 consists of 12 residues. Full variable domain (remainder filled in from reference TRBV29-1 and TRBJ1-1): SAVISQKPSRDICQRGTSLTIQCQVDSQVTMMFWYRQQPGQSLTLIATANQGSEATYESGFVIDKFPISRPNLTFSTLTVSNMSPEDSSIYLCSVLTGAQGAFFGQGTRLTVV.

This chain connects TRBV12-3 or TRBV12-4 to TRBJ2-1; TCRdb lists TRBD2, though no DNA is available to test this call. The CDR3 has 14 residues. The CDR3 reads CASITGGAGNEQFF.

V is TRBV2 and J is TRBJ2-1; TCRdb lists TRBD2, though no DNA is available to test this call. The CDR3 is 18 residues long. Per the germline V gene, CDR1 is SNHLY and CDR2 is FYNNEI. The CDR3 sequence is CASSGFPREGGAYNEQFF.

The chain is built from TRBV20-1 and TRBJ1-3; TCRdb gives TRBD1 as the D gene, but with no DNA this cannot be confirmed. This CDR3 has 17 residues. CDR1 and CDR2 (germline): DFQATT, SNEGSKA (reference sequence). The CDR3 sequence: CSASRGTALLSGNTIYF.

The genes are TRBV4-2 and TRBJ1-1; TCRdb lists TRBD1, though no DNA is available to test this call. CDR3 length equals 15 residues. Germline V CDR1 and CDR2: LGHNA, YNFKEQ. CDR3: CASSPRGEMNTEAFF.

The V gene is TRBV29-1, the J gene TRBJ2-7; the TCRdb call, TRBD2, lacks DNA for checking. The germline CDR1 and CDR2 sequences are SQVTM and ANQGSEA. The CDR3 covers 13 residues. The CDR3 loop reads CSVGATRSYEQYF.

V gene TRBV5-1 combines with J gene TRBJ1-2; TCRdb calls TRBD1, which cannot be checked without DNA. The germline CDR1 and CDR2 sequences are SGHRS and YFSETQ. This CDR3 has 16 residues. The CDR3 reads CASSSADRGPNYGYTF.

V and J are TRBV4-2 and TRBJ2-3; TCRdb lists TRBD2, though no DNA is available to test this call. This CDR3 comprises 15 residues. The germline V gene encodes CDR1 LGHNA and CDR2 YNFKEQ. CDR3 sequence reads: CASSQVDSGVDTQYF.

The chain links TRBV6-1 to TRBJ2-7; the TRBD1 assignment by TCRdb is unverifiable without DNA. CDR1 is MNHNS and CDR2 is SASEGT in the germline V gene. This CDR3 is 16 amino acids long. The CDR3 here is CASSERFGTGNYEQYF.

The J gene is TRBJ2-2, the V gene TRBV5-1; TCRdb lists TRBD1, though no DNA is available to test this call. The CDR3 totals 17 residues. CDR1 and CDR2 (germline): SGHRS, YFSETQ. The CDR3 spells CASSPWTVNPNTGELFF. The variable domain in full, with the rest retrieved from reference TRBV5-1 and TRBJ2-2, is KAGVTQTPRYLIKTRGQQVTLSCSPISGHRSVSWYQQTPGQGLQFLFEYFSETQRNKGNFPGRFSGRQFSNSRSEMNVSTLELGDSALYLCASSPWTVNPNTGELFFGEGSRLTVL.

V and J are TRBV29-1 and TRBJ2-7; TCRdb's D gene call, TRBD1, goes unchecked for lack of DNA. The CDR3 runs to 14 residues. The germline gives CDR1 SQVTM, CDR2 ANQGSEA. Here the CDR3 reads CSVEGGESSYEQYF.

The chain uses TRBV28 and TRBJ2-2; TCRdb's D call, TRBD1, is unchecked because there is no DNA. The germline V gene has CDR1 MDHEN and CDR2 SYDVKM. CDR3 length: 14 residues. The chain's CDR3 is CASTRDRGGGELFF.

The chain joins TRBV7-2 to TRBJ2-1; TCRdb gives TRBD1 as the D gene, but with no DNA this cannot be confirmed. Germline loops: CDR1 SGHTA, CDR2 FQGNSA. The CDR3 is made up of 13 amino acids. The chain's CDR3 is CASSLTSAPEQFF.

V usage is TRBV7-2 and J usage is TRBJ1-2. Germline values: CDR1 SGHTA, CDR2 FQGNSA. There are 12 residues in the CDR3. The CDR3 region is CASSRMERGYTF.

The chain uses TRBV20-1 and TRBJ1-1; with no DNA, the TCRdb D assignment of TRBD1 cannot be verified. In germline, CDR1 is DFQATT, CDR2 SNEGSKA (reference sequence). This CDR3 spans 11 amino acids. Here the CDR3 reads CSVIWGGEAFF.

The gene calls are TRBV28 and TRBJ2-1; without DNA, the TCRdb call of TRBD1 cannot be checked. This CDR3 comprises 14 residues. CDR1 is MDHEN, CDR2 SYDVKM, per germline. The CDR3 reads CASSFRVAYNEQFF. Together with reference TRBV28 and TRBJ2-1, the CDR3 gives the full variable domain: DVKVTQSSRYLVKRTGEKVFLECVQDMDHENMFWYRQDPGLGLRLIYFSYDVKMKEKGDIPEGYSVSREKKERFSLILESASTNQTSMYLCASSFRVAYNEQFFGPGTRLTVL.

The CDR3 spells CASSFPEVLNTGELFF. The chain is built from TRBV12-3 or TRBV12-4 and TRBJ2-2; TCRdb's D gene call, TRBD1, goes unchecked for lack of DNA. This CDR3 region has 16 residues.

The rearrangement joins TRBV12-3 or TRBV12-4 to TRBJ2-7. CDR3 length: 12 residues. CDR3 in amino acids: CASRPPGWEQYF.

The V and J genes are TRBV15 and TRBJ1-4; TCRdb designates TRBD1, a call that cannot be tested without DNA. Germline V gene sequence: CDR1 LNHNV, CDR2 YYDKDF (reference sequence). CDR3 length equals 16 residues. The CDR3 spells CATSSLAGRPNEKLFF.

This chain joins TRBV7-9 and TRBJ1-6; without DNA, the TCRdb call of TRBD1 cannot be checked. This CDR3 region has 14 residues. CDR1 and CDR2 from the germline V gene are SEHNR and FQNEAQ (reference sequence). CDR3 sequence reads: CASSWTGSDSPLHF.